This T cell receptor (beta chain) appears in the sequencing data of a study of cytomegalovirus exposure and HLA in healthy donors. Trimming took off 3 bases at V and 4 bases at J, with 9 bases between the two ends. From germline, CDR1 is KGHSH and CDR2 LQKENI. The CDR3 has 13 amino acids. The study ran its PCR with 60 Vbeta and 13 Jbeta primers. The protocol was immunoSEQ multiplex PCR, while the TCRdb copy is restricted to in-frame clones and leaves out a portion. The sample holds 200,000 to 300,000 clones, 70% to 90% seen once. This chain uses TRBV18 with TRBJ2-5; D call uncertain. The sample comprised PBMCs. This TCR came from a woman between 40 and 50 years old in good health and CMV-seropositive. CDR3 bases: TGTGCCAGCTCACCCCAAGAAGCAGAGACCCAGTACTTC. This codes for CASSPQEAETQYF.